This TCR beta chain was documented in a study of shared clonotypes between healthy human individuals. Background on the study: Each donor's CD4 naive and CD4 memory cells filled three plates apiece, CD8 naive two, and CD8 memory one.

Whole-study results and caveats: Generation probabilities were higher for clonotypes shared across all four sorted-subset donors than for unshared ones. In this cohort, only blood was sampled, and tissue repertoires likely differ.

This clone was picked up one time. Its cognate antigen is unknown. The germline gives CDR1 SEHNR, CDR2 FQNEAQ (reference sequence). The CDR3 totals 15 residues. The V end was cut by 4 bases, the J end by 8 bases, with 15 bases between. Naive CD8 cells, CD45RO-negative and positively selected for CCR7, excluded terminally differentiated effector memory CD45RA+ cells. Genomic DNA per cell subset filled all wells of several immunoSEQ plates. TCRdb keeps only in-frame clones here, not all; method: immunoSEQ multiplex PCR. The table shows 1.5 million to 2.5 million clones, with less than 95% occurring only once.

The gene calls are TRBV7-9 and TRBJ1-6; D is ambiguous. The sequence derives from a man younger than 35 in good health. What was sequenced was naive CD8+ T cells sorted from blood. Here the CDR3 reads CASSSWTGGDSPLHF. The DNA of the CDR3 is TGTGCCAGCAGCTCCTGGACCGGAGGTGATTCACCCCTCCACTTT.